The TCR beta chain under discussion was sequenced for a study of T cell responses to AZD1222 COVID-19 vaccine. Study-wide findings and caveats: CD4 TCRs linked to vaccination spanned spike, dominating at 160-218 and 743-854. Reportedly, nearly half of unique spike TCRs recognized epitopes outside B.1.351/B.1.1.7 mutations. White British ancestry dominated among donors, who included more females, and clonal diversity was possibly underestimated.

The table came from immunoSEQ multiplex PCR; TCRdb's copy has only in-frame clones and leaves some out. Here the sample spans about 120,000 clones, about 91% being singletons. To note about this clone: Antigen unknown.

This CDR3 spans 15 amino acids. The trim removed 4 bases at V and 4 bases at J, leaving 4 bases unmatched. Germline loops: CDR1 MNHEY, CDR2 SMNVEV (reference sequence). The source is an adult who received the AZD1222 COVID-19 vaccine. This sample comprised peripheral blood, obtained 28 days after the second AZD1222 dose. The rearrangement uses TRBV27 and TRBJ2-7, with 13 bases that match TRBD2. CDR3: CASSSWTSGSYEQYF. The CDR3 nucleotides are TGTGCCAGCAGTTCCTGGACTAGCGGGAGTTACGAGCAGTACTTC.